These 17 T cell receptor beta chains were sequenced from one sample in a study of post-analysis software for immune sequencing data. Findings and caveats of the study: A handful of TRBV segments were significantly more frequent in patients than in controls. TRBV5-6, TRBV5-1 and TRBV20-1 were among these segments.

The TCR beta cDNA libraries contained unique molecular identifiers. TCRdb reprocessed the PCR reads with MiXCR, giving one entry per CDR3 protein. Of approximately 360,000 distinct CDR3 sequences listed, 30% to 45% are singletons. No antigen has been identified for these receptors. The source material was blood. The receptors stem from a girl under 18 with multiple sclerosis.

V is TRBV6-5 and J is TRBJ2-3, with a weak D call TRBD1 (5 bases). V lost 0 bases to trimming and J lost 14 bases, with 15 bases between them. The CDR3 is 13 residues long. Germline loops: CDR1 MNHEY, CDR2 SVGAGI. In nucleotides, the CDR3 is TGTGCCAGCAGTTACTCGAACAGCCAGGGTCGGTATTTT. It is translated as CASSYSNSQGRYF.

Only a few counts were recorded for this clonotype. The chain uses TRBV5-1 and TRBJ2-1; TRBD2 agrees at 7 bases. The CDR3 has 18 residues. V gave up 3 bases and J gave up 2 bases; unmatched junction bases: 14. Germline-derived CDR1 and CDR2 are SGHRS and YFSETQ. CDR3 sequence: CASSSRFLPSGPYNEQFF. As DNA, the CDR3 is TGCGCCAGCAGCTCCCGGTTCCTTCCTAGCGGACCCTACAATGAGCAGTTCTTC.

V usage is TRBV7-9 and J usage is TRBJ2-7; the D gene is possibly TRBD1 (6 bases). Germline V lookup: CDR1 SEHNR, CDR2 FQNEAQ (reference sequence). CDR3 length equals 14 residues. V lost 8 bases and J 2 bases, leaving 16 bases between the germline ends. CDR3 sequence (DNA): TGTGCCAGCGCCGCCGGGCAGGGGACCTACGAGCAGTACTTC. Translated, it gives CASAAGQGTYEQYF.

This rearrangement joins TRBV4-2 to TRBJ2-6; TRBD1 aligns across 11 bases. Trimming removed 4 bases from V and 9 bases from J; junction bases left unmatched: 17. Germline assignment: CDR1 LGHNA and CDR2 YNFKEQ. The CDR3 spans 19 residues. CDR3 bases: TGTGCCAGCAGCCCCCCGGGGACAGGGGGGGACCTAAAGGACAACGTCCTGACTTTC. Residues: CASSPPGTGGDLKDNVLTF.

The chain links TRBV20-1 to TRBJ1-1, with 7 bases matching TRBD1. This CDR3 spans 15 amino acids. Germline V gives CDR1 DFQATT, CDR2 SNEGSKA (reference sequence). The CDR3, as DNA: TGCACTTGGCCCAGGGGGAACCAGATGAACACTGAAGCTTTCTTT. Encoded protein: CTWPRGNQMNTEAFF.

The V gene is TRBV20-1, the J gene TRBJ1-2, with no clear D. Germline lookup yields CDR1 DFQATT and CDR2 SNEGSKA (reference sequence). The CDR3 contains 13 residues. Deletions cut 0 bases from V and 7 bases from J, with 12 bases between. The CDR3 reads CSARDPFDGGYTF. CDR3 in DNA: TGCAGTGCTAGAGATCCCTTTGACGGTGGCTACACCTTC.

Points on this clonotype: A junction boundary mismatches the germline segment, possibly from a read error. The chain carries TRBV5-1 and TRBJ2-1; 8 bases line up with TRBD2. CDR3 size: 14 residues. CDR1 and CDR2 from the germline V gene are SGHRS and YFSETQ. DNA for the CDR3: TGCGCCAGTAGCTTGTACGGGGGGGCGAATGAGCAGTTCTTC. It is translated as CASSLYGGANEQFF.

The chain uses TRBV6-5 and TRBJ1-1, with TRBD1 as a possible D gene (5 bases). This CDR3 comprises 13 residues. In germline, CDR1 is MNHEY, CDR2 SVGAGI. The V and J ends lost 7 bases and 4 bases respectively, with 13 bases between them. The CDR3 region is CASNQGVGTEAFF. The DNA for the CDR3 is TGTGCCAGCAACCAGGGAGTTGGCACTGAAGCTTTCTTT.

The chain employs TRBV2 and TRBJ2-3; 11 nucleotides align to TRBD2. Germline CDR1 SNHLY, CDR2 FYNNEI. With V trimmed by 4 bases and J by 0 bases, 3 bases remained unmatched. The CDR3 spans 16 residues. Here the CDR3 DNA reads TGTGCCAGCAGTGGCCCTAGCGGGGGGAGCACAGATACGCAGTATTTT. It codes for CASSGPSGGSTDTQYF.

This clonotype was seen only a few times. V usage is TRBV28 and J usage is TRBJ1-2; the match to TRBD1 covers 8 bases. Trimming took 6 bases from V and 6 from J; bases not matched to a gene: 6. CDR3 size: 13 residues. In germline, CDR1 is MDHEN, CDR2 SYDVKM. The CDR3: CASRPDRVNGYTF. DNA of the CDR3: TGTGCCAGCAGACCGGACAGGGTAAATGGCTACACCTTC.

This rearrangement joins TRBV7-2 to TRBJ2-5; 13 nucleotides match TRBD2. Per the germline V gene, CDR1 is SGHTA and CDR2 is FQGNSA. V trimming: 3 bases; J trimming: 2 bases; junction bases outside the gene matches: 3. The CDR3 length is 16 residues. The CDR3 coding sequence is TGTGCCAGCAGCTTGGGACTAGCGGGGAAGCAAGAGACCCAGTACTTC. This encodes CASSLGLAGKQETQYF.

This clonotype was seen only a few times. V is TRBV20-1 and J is TRBJ2-1; D not resolved. The CDR3 contains 11 residues. The germline V gene encodes CDR1 DFQATT and CDR2 SNEGSKA (reference sequence). V lost 4 bases, J lost 9 bases, and 10 bases lay in between. The CDR3 here is CSATYSAEQFF. Here the CDR3 DNA reads TGCAGTGCTACCTATAGTGCTGAGCAGTTCTTC.

This clonotype was detected only a few times. The chain is built from TRBV7-9 and TRBJ2-6; D is unresolved. The CDR3 has 16 residues. The V gene lost 3 bases and the J gene lost 2 bases, with 11 bases spanning the gap. Germline V gives CDR1 SEHNR, CDR2 FQNEAQ (reference sequence). In DNA form, the CDR3 reads TGTGCCAGCAGCTTGATACTTAGGGCTGGGGCCAACGTCCTGACTTTC. Protein: CASSLILRAGANVLTF.

Many counts were recorded for this clonotype. The chain employs TRBV10-3 and TRBJ2-7; 7 bases are shared with TRBD1. V lost 2 bases and J lost 6; bases outside the gene matches: 10. This CDR3 is 15 amino acids long. In germline, CDR1 is ENHRY, CDR2 SYGVKD. CDR3: CAISEKGAPTGEQYF. CDR3 nucleotides: TGTGCCATCAGTGAGAAGGGGGCCCCAACGGGCGAGCAGTACTTC.

This chain links TRBV5-1 with TRBJ2-3; D assignment may be TRBD1 or TRBD2 (6 bases each). The ends were cut back, 0 bases at V and 1 base at J, with 15 bases in the middle. CDR1 is SGHRS and CDR2 is YFSETQ in the germline V gene. The CDR3 sequence is 17 residues long. The CDR3 bases are TGCGCCAGCAGCTTGGAGGAGGGGGTGTTTGGCACAGATACGCAGTATTTT. Translation gives CASSLEEGVFGTDTQYF.

The rearrangement uses TRBV28 and TRBJ1-6, with D possibly TRBD1 on 6 matching bases. V was trimmed by 1 base and J by 7 bases, leaving 11 bases between them. CDR1 and CDR2 from the germline V gene are MDHEN and SYDVKM. This CDR3 has 15 amino acids. CDR3 coding DNA: TGTGCCAGCAGTTTATTCAGGGGACGGAATTCACCCCTCCACTTT. Translation gives CASSLFRGRNSPLHF.

There are a few counts of this clonotype. The chain uses TRBV10-3 and TRBJ1-2, with a possible D match to TRBD1 (5 bases). CDR3 size: 13 residues. The V end was cut by 6 bases, the J end by 3 bases, with 11 bases between. Germline assignment: CDR1 ENHRY and CDR2 SYGVKD. The CDR3 DNA sequence: TGTGCCATCAGGGTCAGGGACGACTATGGCTACACCTTC. Its protein product is CAIRVRDDYGYTF.